This T cell receptor (beta chain) was retrieved from a study of blood T cell repertoires in COVID-19. Study overall: From the United States, Italy and Spain came samples of acute and convalescent COVID-19. PBMCs, B-cell-depleted T cells, or T cells provided the cDNA or gDNA that made up the material.

Across fewer than 25 US areas, participants ranged in age from 18 to 89 years. The study assigned cohorts using participant-reported clinical history. Sequencing was performed with immunoSEQ multiplex PCR; in TCRdb, only in-frame clones are kept and a portion is missing. Here the sample spans 250,000 or so clones, about nine tenths being singletons. This TCR was recovered from a woman in her forties with acute COVID-19. The specimen sequenced was PBMCs or T cells enriched from blood (not recorded which).

The CDR3 loop is CASSVPGSYEQYV. The CDR3 DNA sequence: TGTGCCAGCAGCGTCCCAGGGTCTTACGAGCAGTACGTC. The V and J genes are TRBV21-1 and TRBJ2-7; the table calls TRBD1, which could not be checked here. TRBV21-1 is a known pseudogene. The CDR3 is 13 amino acids.